This is a list of T cell receptor beta chains from one sample in a study of human T cells and chemical hapten exposure. MiXCR was run by TCRdb on the RACE reads, yielding one entry per CDR3 protein. The table has 65,000 to 95,000 distinct CDR3 sequences, roughly 10% seen once. This specimen consisted of whole blood, obtained in connection with sensitization to the hapten diphenylcyclopropenone (DPC). All receptors come from an older woman with alopecia areata. Some clones in this sample may be carry-over from other donors' samples. The CDR3 runs from the conserved cysteine through the conserved F or W. D genes are given only for firm matches. Size values are once, few and many counts, or a class for expanded clones, and some rows have none.

d_gene	abundance	j_gene	v_gene	CDR3nt	CDR3aa
TRBD2	.	TRBJ2-1	TRBV5-1	TGCGCCAGCAGCTTGGGTCTAGCGGAATACAATGAGCAGTTCTTC	CASSLGLAEYNEQFF
.	many	TRBJ2-7	TRBV7-9	TGTGCCAGCAGCATGTTGGCAGACGGATACGAGCAGTACTTC	CASSMLADGYEQYF
.	.	TRBJ2-7	TRBV20-1	TGCAGTGCTATAGGGACTTTGAACTCCTACGAGCAGTACTTC	CSAIGTLNSYEQYF
.	many	TRBJ1-5	TRBV20-1	TGCAGTGCTAGTGGGAAACAGGGACTACCAGGGGAGCCCCAGCATTTT	CSASGKQGLPGEPQHF
.	many	TRBJ1-2	TRBV3-1	TGTGCCAGCCATCCTCAAGGGCGTTATGGCTACACCTTC	CASHPQGRYGYTF
.	few	TRBJ2-1	TRBV5-1	TGCGCCAGCAGCCCCGGACTCCGGCCCTCGCGGTACAATGAGCAGTTCTTC	CASSPGLRPSRYNEQFF
.	many	TRBJ1-1	TRBV6-6	TGTGCCAGCAGTTACTCCGGGGGTGAAGCTTTCTTT	CASSYSGGEAFF
TRBD1	many	TRBJ2-1	TRBV7-2	TGTGCCAGCAGCTTAGGGACAGGGTATTACAATGAGCAGTTCTTC	CASSLGTGYYNEQFF
TRBD1	many	TRBJ2-1	TRBV11-2	TGTGCCAGCAGCCAACGGACAGGGCGGGCCTACAATGAGCAGTTCTTC	CASSQRTGRAYNEQFF
.	.	TRBJ1-2	TRBV4-1	TGCGCCAGCAGCCAAGTTGGTGGCTGGAAACATGGAAACAACTATGGCTACACCTTC	CASSQVGGWKHGNNYGYTF
.	many	TRBJ1-5	TRBV6-2/TRBV6-3	TGTGCCAGCAGCCACCCCCCCCTCTGGGGTCAGCCCCAGCATTTT	CASSHPPLWGQPQHF
.	.	TRBJ1-3	TRBV20-1	TGCAGTGCTATACGAGGGACCTCTGGAAACACCATATATTTT	CSAIRGTSGNTIYF
.	.	TRBJ1-6	TRBV3-1	TGTGCCAGCAGTCGGGACACCGCAACTTCACCCCTCCACTTT	CASSRDTATSPLHF
.	.	TRBJ1-6	TRBV12-3/TRBV12-4	TGTGCCAGCAGTTTGGGTTCACCCCCCCACTTT	CASSLGSPPHF
.	many	TRBJ1-5	TRBV7-2	TGTGCCAGCAGCTCGATGATTCTGGGTCAGCCCCAGCATTTT	CASSSMILGQPQHF
.	many	TRBJ2-3	TRBV29-1	TGCAGCGCCATCCGACAGGGAGGAGATACGCAGTATTTT	CSAIRQGGDTQYF
.	many	TRBJ2-1	TRBV6-1	TGTGCCAGCAAGAATTGGCCCTACAATGAGCAGTTCTTC	CASKNWPYNEQFF
.	few	TRBJ1-3	TRBV18	TGTGCCAGCTCACCGGGCCAGTTATCCTCTGGAAACACCATATATTTT	CASSPGQLSSGNTIYF
.	many	TRBJ1-5	TRBV19	TGTGCCAGTAGTATAGCGAGCGGAAAGCGTCAGCCCCAGCATTTT	CASSIASGKRQPQHF
.	few	TRBJ2-1	TRBV9	TGTGCCAGCAGCGTAGGCGGCTGGGATGAGCAGTTCTTC	CASSVGGWDEQFF
.	many	TRBJ2-6	TRBV11-2	TGTGCCAGCAGCTCAACGGGACAATTCTTACCTGGGGCCAACGTCCTGACTTTC	CASSSTGQFLPGANVLTF
.	few	TRBJ1-3	TRBV18	TGTGCCAGCTCACCATATACAGGGAATCCCTCTGGAAACACCATATATTTT	CASSPYTGNPSGNTIYF
TRBD1	few	TRBJ1-5	TRBV29-1	TGCAGCGTTGTGGGTCAGGGGGATCAGCCCCAGCATTTT	CSVVGQGDQPQHF
TRBD1	many	TRBJ1-2	TRBV6-6	TGTGCCAGCAGCACGGGCACAGGGGTCTACTATGGCTACACCTTC	CASSTGTGVYYGYTF
.	.	TRBJ2-7	TRBV20-1	TGCAGTGCCATTCCCGGCGAGCAGTACTTC	CSAIPGEQYF
TRBD1	few	TRBJ2-3	TRBV11-2	TGTGCCAGCAGCTTATTGGGACAGGGAATGGGGAACACAGATACGCAGTATTTT	CASSLLGQGMGNTDTQYF
.	.	TRBJ1-6	TRBV7-2	TGTGCCAGCAGCTTAAGGAGGCAGGCAAATAATTCACCCCTCCACTTT	CASSLRRQANNSPLHF
.	few	TRBJ2-7	TRBV5-6	TGTGCCAGCAGCCTAGGGACAAACTCCTACGAGCAGTACTTC	CASSLGTNSYEQYF
TRBD2	few	TRBJ2-3	TRBV20-1	TGCAGTGCTACCGGACTAGCGGGGGAGCGGCCAGATACGCAGTATTTT	CSATGLAGERPDTQYF
.	many	TRBJ1-5	TRBV7-9	TGTGCCAGCAGCTTGTTTGACAATCAGCCCCAGCATTTT	CASSLFDNQPQHF
.	.	TRBJ1-3	TRBV6-1	TGTGCCGCCAGTGCGCAGGGGCGGTACTCTGGAAACACCATATATTTT	CAASAQGRYSGNTIYF